This T cell receptor beta chain is from a study of cytomegalovirus exposure and HLA in healthy donors. Study context: From 190 million or so T cells, an earlier analysis saw some 120 million unique TCR beta sequences.

Healthy people donating bone marrow made up the donors. The PCR used 60 Vbeta and 13 Jbeta primers. The protocol was immunoSEQ multiplex PCR, while the TCRdb copy is restricted to in-frame clones and leaves out a portion. The table includes some 130,000 clones, approximately 61% detected once. The CDR3 runs to 13 residues. V lost 3 bases and J lost 6, with 9 bases in between. Germline V CDR1 and CDR2: SGHAT, FQNNGV. The V call is TRBV11-2, the J call TRBJ2-1; unclear D gene. The sample taken for sequencing was PBMCs. This TCR derives from a human donor in good health. The CDR3 protein is CASSFTELNEQFF. DNA for the CDR3: TGTGCCAGCAGCTTCACAGAGCTCAATGAGCAGTTCTTC.